Below, one T cell receptor (beta chain) is given with its context. This clone was seen once. What antigen it recognizes has not been identified. It has no much larger one-base neighbor in the sample; base qualities were not kept. Each collaborating institution followed its own protocols to collect whole blood in K2EDTA tubes. Collaborator samples were shipped for TCRbeta analysis as frozen whole blood, isolated PBMCs, or DNA extracted from either sample type. Relative to germline, V is 4 bases shorter and J is 7 bases shorter, with 13 bases between their ends. Including cysteine and phenylalanine, the CDR3 has 13 amino acids. Only the CDR3 part of the read is kept: 39 bases, read in frame from the first base. The germline V gene supplies CDR1 SNHLY and CDR2 FYNNEI. The data were taken from a study of blood T cell repertoires in COVID-19 (dated by TCRdb to about 2020). Regarding the research as a whole: The collaborator samples originated in the United States, Italy and Spain and spanned the acute and convalescent phases of COVID-19. The repertoires were released in a freely available public database intended as a resource for research on the immune response to SARS-CoV-2. Samples came from the ongoing ImmuneRACE study (first 160 participants) plus 1,254 subjects from 6 global collaborators. Where available, HLA class I and class II types were taken from metadata supplied by the sample provider and were not determined by assay-based typing. The prospective study material was composed of cDNA or gDNA derived from T cells, B-cell-depleted T cells, or PBMCs. The dataset comprised deeply sampled blood TCRbeta repertoires from subjects exposed to, actively infected with, or recovered from COVID-19. The sample metadata nearly always contained a de-identified subject ID, COVID-19 status, age in years and sex. Findings and caveats that apply to the study as a whole: How much clinical and demographic metadata was included differed by source and by participant, and the metadata was provided uncurated.

TCRbeta CDR3 regions were amplified from genomic DNA using the immunoSEQ Assay, a bias-controlled multiplex PCR. Turning to the authors' computational methods: The number of nucleated cells in each sample was estimated from the amplification of reference gene primers within the assay. To quantify the absolute abundance of each unique TCRbeta CDR3 rearrangement, sequence reads were collapsed and filtered. For each sample, productive Simpson clonality was calculated as the square root of Simpson's diversity index over productive rearrangements. TCRdb limited this immuneACCESS table to in-frame rearrangements with V and J called. A share of clones is missing; checked studies link under half to unresolved V genes, and the rest is unexplained. The V and J calls and clone size were taken over from that table, and D and trimming were inferred from the DNA. Within this sample are about 150,000 clones, with more than 80% of them counted one time only. In total, the top ten clones hold 15% of the sample.

The sequence was obtained from a woman aged 40 to 49 with acute or convalescent COVID-19. Rearrangement joined TRBV2 to TRBJ1-1; the D segment could be TRBD1, given 5 matching bases. The sample consisted of peripheral blood. DNA sequence: TGTGCCAGCAGTGCCAGGGTTGCAAGTGAAGCTTTCTTT. It specifies CASSARVASEAFF. The variable domain in full, with residues beyond the CDR3 obtained from the reference TRBV2 and TRBJ1-1 genes, is EPEVTQTPSHQVTQMGQEVILRCVPISNHLYFYWYRQILGQKVEFLVSFYNNEISEKSEIFDDQFSVERPDGSNFTLKIRSTKLEDSAMYFCASSARVASEAFFGQGTRLTVV.